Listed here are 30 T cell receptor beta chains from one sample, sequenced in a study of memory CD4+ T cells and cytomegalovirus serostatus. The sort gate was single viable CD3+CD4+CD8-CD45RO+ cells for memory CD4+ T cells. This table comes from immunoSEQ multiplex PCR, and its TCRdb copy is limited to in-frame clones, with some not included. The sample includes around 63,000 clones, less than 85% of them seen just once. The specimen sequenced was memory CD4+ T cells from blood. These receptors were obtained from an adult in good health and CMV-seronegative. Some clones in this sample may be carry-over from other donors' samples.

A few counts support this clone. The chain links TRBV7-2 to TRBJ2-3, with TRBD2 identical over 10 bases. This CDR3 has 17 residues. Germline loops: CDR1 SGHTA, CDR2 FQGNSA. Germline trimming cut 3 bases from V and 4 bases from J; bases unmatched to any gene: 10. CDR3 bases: TGTGCCAGCAGCTTGCAGGTGGCTAGCGGGGGCTCAGATACGCAGTATTTT. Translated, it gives CASSLQVASGGSDTQYF.

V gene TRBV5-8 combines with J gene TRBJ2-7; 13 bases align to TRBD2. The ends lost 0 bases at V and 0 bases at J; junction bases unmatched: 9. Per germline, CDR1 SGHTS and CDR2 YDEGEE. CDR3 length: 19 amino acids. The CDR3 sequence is CASSLGRTSGSPSSYEQYF. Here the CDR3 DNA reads TGTGCCAGCAGCTTGGGGAGGACTAGCGGGAGCCCGAGCTCCTACGAGCAGTACTTC.

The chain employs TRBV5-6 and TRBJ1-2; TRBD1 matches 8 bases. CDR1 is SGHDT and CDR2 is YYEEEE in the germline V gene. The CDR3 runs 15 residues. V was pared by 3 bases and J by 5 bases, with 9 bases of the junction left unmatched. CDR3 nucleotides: TGTGCCAGCAGCTATCAGGACAGGGTGGAGTATGGCTACACCTTC. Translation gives CASSYQDRVEYGYTF.

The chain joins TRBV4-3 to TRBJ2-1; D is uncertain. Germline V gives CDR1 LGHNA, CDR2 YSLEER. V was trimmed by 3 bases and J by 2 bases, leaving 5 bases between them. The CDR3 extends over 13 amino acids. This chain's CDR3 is CASSQGTYNEQFF. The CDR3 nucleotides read TGCGCCAGCAGCCAGGGGACCTACAATGAGCAGTTCTTC.

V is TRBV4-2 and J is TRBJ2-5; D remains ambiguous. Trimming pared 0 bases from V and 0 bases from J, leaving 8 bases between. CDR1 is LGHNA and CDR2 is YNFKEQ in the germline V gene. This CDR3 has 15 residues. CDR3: CASSQDWSYQETQYF. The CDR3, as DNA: TGTGCCAGCAGCCAAGATTGGAGCTACCAAGAGACCCAGTACTTC.

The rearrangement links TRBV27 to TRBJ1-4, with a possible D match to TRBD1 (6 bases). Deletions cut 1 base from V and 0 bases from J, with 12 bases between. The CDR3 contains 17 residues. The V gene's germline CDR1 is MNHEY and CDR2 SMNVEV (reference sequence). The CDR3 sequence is CASSLWGRGATNEKLFF. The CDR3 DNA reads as TGTGCCAGCAGTTTATGGGGCAGGGGAGCAACTAATGAAAAACTGTTTTTT.

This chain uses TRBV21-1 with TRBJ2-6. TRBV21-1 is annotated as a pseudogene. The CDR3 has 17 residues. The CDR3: CASSKAPSPGGANVLTF. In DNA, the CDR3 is TGTGCCAGCAGCAAAGCGCCCAGCCCCGGAGGGGCCAACGTCCTGACTTTC.

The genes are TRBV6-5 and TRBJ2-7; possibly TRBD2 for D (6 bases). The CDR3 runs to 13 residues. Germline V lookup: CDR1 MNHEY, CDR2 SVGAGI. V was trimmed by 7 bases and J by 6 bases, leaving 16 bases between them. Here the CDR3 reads CASTLVVGGEQYF. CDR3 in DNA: TGTGCCAGCACTTTAGTTGTCGGGGGCGAGCAGTACTTC.

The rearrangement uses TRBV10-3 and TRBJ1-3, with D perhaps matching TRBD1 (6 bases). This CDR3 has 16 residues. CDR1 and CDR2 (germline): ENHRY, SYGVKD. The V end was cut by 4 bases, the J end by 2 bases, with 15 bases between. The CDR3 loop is CAISGRLTGPGNTIYF. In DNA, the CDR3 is TGTGCCATCAGTGGGAGGCTCACAGGGCCTGGAAACACCATATATTTT.

The CDR3 sequence is CASSTGGRYEQYF. CDR3 DNA sequence: TGTGCCAGCAGTACAGGGGGCCGGTACGAGCAGTACTTC. The V gene is TRBV5-4, the J gene TRBJ2-7; 9 bases line up with TRBD1. The CDR3 runs to 13 residues. V trimming: 5 bases; J trimming: 4 bases; junction bases outside the gene matches: 4. Germline CDR1 and CDR2: SGHNT and YYREEE (reference sequence).

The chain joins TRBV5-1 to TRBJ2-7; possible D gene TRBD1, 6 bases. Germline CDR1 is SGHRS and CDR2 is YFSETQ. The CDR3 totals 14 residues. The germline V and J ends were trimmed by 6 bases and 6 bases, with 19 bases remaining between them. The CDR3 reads CASNEGDTGSEQYF. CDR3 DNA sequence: TGCGCCAGCAATGAGGGCGACACAGGGTCCGAGCAGTACTTC.

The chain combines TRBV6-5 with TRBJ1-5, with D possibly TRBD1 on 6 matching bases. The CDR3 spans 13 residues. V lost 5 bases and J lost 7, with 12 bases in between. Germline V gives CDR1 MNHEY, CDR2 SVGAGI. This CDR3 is CASSTGFRQPQHF. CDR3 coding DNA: TGTGCCAGCAGTACAGGGTTTCGACAGCCCCAGCATTTT.

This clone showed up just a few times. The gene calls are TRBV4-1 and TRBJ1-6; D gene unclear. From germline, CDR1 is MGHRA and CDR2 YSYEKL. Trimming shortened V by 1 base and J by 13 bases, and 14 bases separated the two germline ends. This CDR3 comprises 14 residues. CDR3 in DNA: TGCGCCAGCAGCCAAGGAACATTTACGTTCCCCCTCCACTTT. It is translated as CASSQGTFTFPLHF.

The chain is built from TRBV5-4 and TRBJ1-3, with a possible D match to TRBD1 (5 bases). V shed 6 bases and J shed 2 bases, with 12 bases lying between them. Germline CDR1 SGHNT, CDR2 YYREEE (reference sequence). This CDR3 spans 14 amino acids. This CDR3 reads CASTFWGAGNTIYF. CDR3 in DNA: TGTGCCAGCACCTTTTGGGGGGCTGGAAACACCATATATTTT.

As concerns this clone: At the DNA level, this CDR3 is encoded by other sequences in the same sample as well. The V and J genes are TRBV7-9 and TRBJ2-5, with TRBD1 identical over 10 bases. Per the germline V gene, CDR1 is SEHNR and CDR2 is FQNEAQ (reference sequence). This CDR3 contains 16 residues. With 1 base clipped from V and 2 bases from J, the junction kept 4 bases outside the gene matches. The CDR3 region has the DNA TGTGCCAGCAGCTTAGGGGACAGGGGTTTGCAAGAGACCCAGTACTTC. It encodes CASSLGDRGLQETQYF.

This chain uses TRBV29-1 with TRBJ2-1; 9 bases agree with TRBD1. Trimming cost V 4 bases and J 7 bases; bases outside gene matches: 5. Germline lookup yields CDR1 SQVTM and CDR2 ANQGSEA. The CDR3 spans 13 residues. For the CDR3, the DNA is TGCAGCGTTGGGACAGGGGTTAGAAATGAGCAGTTCTTC. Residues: CSVGTGVRNEQFF.

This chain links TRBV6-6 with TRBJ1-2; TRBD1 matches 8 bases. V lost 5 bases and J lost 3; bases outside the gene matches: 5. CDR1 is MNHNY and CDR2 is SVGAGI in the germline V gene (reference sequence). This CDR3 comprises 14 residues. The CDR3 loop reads CASSRQGQDYGYTF. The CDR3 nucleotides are TGTGCCAGCAGTCGACAGGGGCAGGACTATGGCTACACCTTC.

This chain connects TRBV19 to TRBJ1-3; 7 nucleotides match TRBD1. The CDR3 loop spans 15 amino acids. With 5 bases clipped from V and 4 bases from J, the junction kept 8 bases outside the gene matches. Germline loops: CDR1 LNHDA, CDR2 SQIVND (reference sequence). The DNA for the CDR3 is TGTGCCAGTAGTTGGGACAGCGGCGTCGGAAACACCATATATTTT. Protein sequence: CASSWDSGVGNTIYF.

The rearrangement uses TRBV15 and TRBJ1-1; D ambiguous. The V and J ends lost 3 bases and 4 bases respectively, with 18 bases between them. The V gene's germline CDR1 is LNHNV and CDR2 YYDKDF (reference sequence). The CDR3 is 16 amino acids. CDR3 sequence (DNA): TGTGCCACCAGCAGGGGCGTGAGGAGTGGGAGCACTGAAGCTTTCTTT. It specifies CATSRGVRSGSTEAFF.

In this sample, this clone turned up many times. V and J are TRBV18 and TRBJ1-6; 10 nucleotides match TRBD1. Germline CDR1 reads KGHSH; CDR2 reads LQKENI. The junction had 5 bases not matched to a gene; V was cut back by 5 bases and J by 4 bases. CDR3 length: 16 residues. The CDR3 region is CASSGRDRGYNSPLHF. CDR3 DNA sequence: TGTGCCAGCTCAGGCCGGGACAGGGGATATAATTCACCCCTCCACTTT. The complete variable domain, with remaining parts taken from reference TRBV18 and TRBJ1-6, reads NAGVMQNPRHLVRRRGQEARLRCSPMKGHSHVYWYRQLPEEGLKFMVYLQKENIIDESGMPKERFSAEFPKEGPSILRIQQVVRGDSAAYFCASSGRDRGYNSPLHFGNGTRLTVT.

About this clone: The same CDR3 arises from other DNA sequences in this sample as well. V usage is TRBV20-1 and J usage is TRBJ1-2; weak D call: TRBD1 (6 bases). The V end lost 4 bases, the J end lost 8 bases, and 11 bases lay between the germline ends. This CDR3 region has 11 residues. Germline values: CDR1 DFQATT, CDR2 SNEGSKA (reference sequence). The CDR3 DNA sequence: TGCAGTGCTAATAGGGGGGAGGGCTACACCTTC. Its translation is CSANRGEGYTF.

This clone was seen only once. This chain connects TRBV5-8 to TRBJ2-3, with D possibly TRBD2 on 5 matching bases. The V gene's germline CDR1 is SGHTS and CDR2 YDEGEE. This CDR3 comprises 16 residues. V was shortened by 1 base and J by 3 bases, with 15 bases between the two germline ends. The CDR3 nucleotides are TGTGCCAGCAGCTTGTTGGGTTTCGGGATAACAGATACGCAGTATTTT. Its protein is CASSLLGFGITDTQYF.

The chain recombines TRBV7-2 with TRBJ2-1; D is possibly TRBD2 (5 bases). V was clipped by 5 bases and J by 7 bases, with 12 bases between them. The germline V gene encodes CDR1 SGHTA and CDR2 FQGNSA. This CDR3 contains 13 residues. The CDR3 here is CASSTYQRNEQFF. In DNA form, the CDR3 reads TGTGCCAGCAGCACCTACCAGCGGAATGAGCAGTTCTTC.

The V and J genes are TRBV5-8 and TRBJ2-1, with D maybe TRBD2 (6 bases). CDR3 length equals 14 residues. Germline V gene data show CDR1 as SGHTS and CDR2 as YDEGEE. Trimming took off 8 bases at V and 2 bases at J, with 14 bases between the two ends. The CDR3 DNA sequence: TGTGCCAGAAGAGGAGGGAGGACCTACAATGAGCAGTTCTTC. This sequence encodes CARRGGRTYNEQFF.

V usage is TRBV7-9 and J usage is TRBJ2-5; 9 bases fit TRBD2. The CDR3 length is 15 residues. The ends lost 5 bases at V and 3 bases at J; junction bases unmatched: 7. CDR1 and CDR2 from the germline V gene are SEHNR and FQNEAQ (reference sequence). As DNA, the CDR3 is TGTGCCAGCAGCCCTCGACTAGCGGTAAAAGAGACCCAGTACTTC. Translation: CASSPRLAVKETQYF.

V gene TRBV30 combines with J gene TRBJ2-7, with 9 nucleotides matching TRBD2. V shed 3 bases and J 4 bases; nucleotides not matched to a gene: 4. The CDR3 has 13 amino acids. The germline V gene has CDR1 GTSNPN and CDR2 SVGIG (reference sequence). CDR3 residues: CAWRLAGIYEQYF. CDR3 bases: TGTGCCTGGAGGCTAGCGGGAATATACGAGCAGTACTTC. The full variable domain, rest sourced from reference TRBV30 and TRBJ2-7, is SQTIHQWPATLVQPVGSPLSLECTVEGTSNPNLYWYRQAAGRGLQLLFYSVGIGQISSEVPQNLSASRPQDRQFILSSKKLLLSDSGFYLCAWRLAGIYEQYFGPGTRLTVT.

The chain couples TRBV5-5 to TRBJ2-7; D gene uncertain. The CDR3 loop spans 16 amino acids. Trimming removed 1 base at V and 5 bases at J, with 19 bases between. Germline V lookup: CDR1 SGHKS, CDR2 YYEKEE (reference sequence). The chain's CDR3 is CASSLWSGVRSDEQYF. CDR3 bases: TGTGCCAGCAGCTTGTGGTCGGGCGTAAGGTCCGACGAGCAGTACTTC.

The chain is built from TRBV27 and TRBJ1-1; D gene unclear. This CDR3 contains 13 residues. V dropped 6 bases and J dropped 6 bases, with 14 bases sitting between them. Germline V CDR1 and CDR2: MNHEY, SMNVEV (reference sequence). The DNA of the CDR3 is TGTGCCAGCAGCCTCTACTCTGACGCTGAAGCTTTCTTT. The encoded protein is CASSLYSDAEAFF.

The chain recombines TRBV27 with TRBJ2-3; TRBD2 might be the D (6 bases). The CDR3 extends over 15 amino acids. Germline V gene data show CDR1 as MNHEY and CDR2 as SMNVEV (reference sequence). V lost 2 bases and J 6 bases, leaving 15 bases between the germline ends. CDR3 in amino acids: CASSLRGGHGDTQYF. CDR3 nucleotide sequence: TGTGCCAGCAGTTTAAGGGGAGGTCACGGGGATACGCAGTATTTT.

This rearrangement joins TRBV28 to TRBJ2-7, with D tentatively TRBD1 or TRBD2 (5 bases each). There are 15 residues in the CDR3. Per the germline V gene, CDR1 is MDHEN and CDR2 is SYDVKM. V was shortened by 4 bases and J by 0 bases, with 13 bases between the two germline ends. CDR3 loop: CASSWAGTVSYEQYF. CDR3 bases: TGTGCCAGCAGTTGGGCCGGGACGGTCTCCTACGAGCAGTACTTC.